Listed below are T cell receptor beta chains from one sample, sequenced in a study of Graves' ophthalmopathy and Graves' hyperthyroidism. TCRdb called the multiplex PCR reads again in MiXCR, with one record for every CDR3 protein. Here the sample spans about 700,000 distinct CDR3 sequences, under 50% being singletons. The sequencing input was peripheral blood. These receptors were taken from an adult man with Graves' ophthalmopathy. The CDR3 runs from the conserved cysteine through the conserved F or W. D genes are given only for firm matches. Clone size, where shown, is once, few, many, or a class for clones that have expanded.

j_gene	d_gene	v_gene	abundance	CDR3nt	CDR3aa
TRBJ1-3	.	TRBV4-3	.	TGCGCCAGCAGCCAAGAGTCTCGGCGTTCTGGAAACACCATATATTTT	CASSQESRRSGNTIYF
TRBJ1-2	.	TRBV25-1	many	TGTGCCAGCAGTGAAATCGATGACGGGCGTGCTGGGTATGGCTACACCTTC	CASSEIDDGRAGYGYTF
TRBJ1-3	.	TRBV29-1	many	TGCAGCGTTGAAGGGTCAAACACCATATATTTT	CSVEGSNTIYF
TRBJ1-1	.	TRBV10-3	many	TGTGCCATCAGAGGGATCTTGAACACTGAAGCTTTCTTT	CAIRGILNTEAFF
TRBJ1-5	.	TRBV6-6	many	TGTGCCAGCAGCCGGACAGACAATCAGCCCCAGCATTTT	CASSRTDNQPQHF
TRBJ1-1	.	TRBV19	many	TGTGCCAGTAGTATAACCGGGACGGGGAGGACTGAAGCTTTCTTT	CASSITGTGRTEAFF
TRBJ1-6	TRBD1	TRBV25-1	few	TGTGCCAGCAACTTCGGACAGGGGGCGGTGAAATCACCCCTCCACTTT	CASNFGQGAVKSPLHF
TRBJ1-2	.	TRBV5-6	few	TGTGCCAGCAGCTGGGGTTTGCAGGTCCTCTATGGCTACACCTTC	CASSWGLQVLYGYTF
TRBJ2-2	.	TRBV6-1	.	TGTGCCAGCAGTGATTTGCAACCCCTTAAGGTTTCCGGGGAGCTGTTTTTT	CASSDLQPLKVSGELFF
TRBJ2-5	TRBD2	TRBV2	.	TGTGCCAGCAGCCCAATAGCGGGGATAGGAGAGACCCAGTACTTC	CASSPIAGIGETQYF
TRBJ1-2	TRBD1	TRBV6-2/TRBV6-3	.	TGTGCCAGCAGCCTTGATCTCCGTAGGACAGGAACTAACTATGGCTACACCTTC	CASSLDLRRTGTNYGYTF
TRBJ2-7	.	TRBV5-8	few	TGTGCCAGCAGCCCTGGACAGGGAAGTAGCGGGGACTACGAGCAGTACTTC	CASSPGQGSSGDYEQYF
TRBJ2-7	.	TRBV20-1	few	TGCAGTGCTAGCCGCCGGGACCACCACTACGAGCAGTACTTC	CSASRRDHHYEQYF
TRBJ2-6	.	TRBV7-2	few	TGTGCCAGCAGCCCCTTGGGATCTGGGGCCAACGTCCTGACTTTC	CASSPLGSGANVLTF